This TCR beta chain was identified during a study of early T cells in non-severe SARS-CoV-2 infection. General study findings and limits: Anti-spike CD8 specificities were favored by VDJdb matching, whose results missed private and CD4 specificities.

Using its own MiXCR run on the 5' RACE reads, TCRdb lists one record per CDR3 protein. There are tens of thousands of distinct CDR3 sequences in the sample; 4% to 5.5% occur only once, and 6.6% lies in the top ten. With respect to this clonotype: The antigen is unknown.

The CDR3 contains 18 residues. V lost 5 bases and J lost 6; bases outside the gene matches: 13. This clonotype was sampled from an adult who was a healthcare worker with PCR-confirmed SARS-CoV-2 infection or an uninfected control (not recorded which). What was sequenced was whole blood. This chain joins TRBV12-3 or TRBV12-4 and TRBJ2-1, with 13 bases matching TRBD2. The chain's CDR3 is CASSPLQQTSGRFNEQFF. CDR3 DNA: TGTGCCAGCAGTCCCCTACAACAGACTAGCGGGAGGTTCAATGAGCAGTTCTTC.